The entry below describes one T cell receptor (beta chain). As yet, its antigen is unknown. V shed 3 bases, J shed 0 bases, and the junction held 6 bases outside the gene matches. The CDR3 sequence is 15 residues long. Germline loops: CDR1 SQVTM, CDR2 ANQGSEA. Libraries were prepared by immunoSEQ multiplex PCR; TCRdb keeps only in-frame clonotypes and omits some of them. The repertoire consists of about 70,000 clones, with roughly 77% occurring once and the leading ten covering 5%. Autoimmune disease history or systemic immunosuppression meant exclusion. The data derive from a study of OX40 agonist ivuxolimab in advanced cancers. Turning to the study itself: Enrollees could have had prior anti-PD-1, anti-PD-L1 or anti-CTLA-4 therapy, which approximately 40% had received. Study conclusions and caveats: Expanded clones were, on average, more numerous among CD8+ T cells than CD4+.

The sequence came from an adult with an advanced solid tumor such as melanoma, head and neck, liver or kidney cancer. The genes are TRBV29-1 and TRBJ2-5, with 8 bases aligning to TRBD2. The material was CD4+ or CD8+ T cells sorted from blood, obtained in a trial of the OX40 agonist ivuxolimab. The CDR3 sequence: CSVEGQRGNQETQYF. The DNA for the CDR3 is TGCAGCGTTGAGGGCCAGCGGGGGAACCAAGAGACCCAGTACTTC.